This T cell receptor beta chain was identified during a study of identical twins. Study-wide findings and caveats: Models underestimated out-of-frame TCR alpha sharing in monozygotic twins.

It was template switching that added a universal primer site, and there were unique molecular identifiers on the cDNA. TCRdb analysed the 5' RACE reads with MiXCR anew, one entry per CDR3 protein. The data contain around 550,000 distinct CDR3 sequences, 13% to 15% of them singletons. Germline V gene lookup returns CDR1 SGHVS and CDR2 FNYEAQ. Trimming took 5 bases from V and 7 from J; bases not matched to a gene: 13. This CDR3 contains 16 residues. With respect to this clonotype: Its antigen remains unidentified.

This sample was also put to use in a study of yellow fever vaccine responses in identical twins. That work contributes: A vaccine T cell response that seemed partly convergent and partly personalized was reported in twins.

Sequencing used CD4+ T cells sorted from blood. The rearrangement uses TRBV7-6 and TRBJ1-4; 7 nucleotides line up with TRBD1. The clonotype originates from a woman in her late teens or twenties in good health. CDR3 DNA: TGTGCCAGCAGCCCGAGAGGGGGCTCGGGGCTTGAAAAACTGTTTTTT. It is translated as CASSPRGGSGLEKLFF.